This TCR beta chain derives from a study of Graves' ophthalmopathy and Graves' hyperthyroidism. Study observations and caveats: The model forecast ophthalmopathy progression, reaching 70.59% sensitivity and around 73% specificity.

Amplified TCR beta CDR3 regions were obtained using RNA transcripts as template. The authors performed first-round RT-PCR with HTBI primers and then a second-round multiplex PCR. TCRdb reprocessed the multiplex PCR reads via MiXCR and lists one record per CDR3 protein. This sample has approximately 1.2 million distinct CDR3 sequences, with 35% to 40% found just once. This clonotype has ten or more counts. Its antigen is as yet unknown. The diagnostic workup employed clinical symptoms, serum thyroxine, TRAb, thyroid ultrasound and orbital computed tomography. This CDR3 region has 14 residues. The V end lost 0 bases, the J end lost 3 bases, and 9 bases lay between the germline ends. CDR1 is MNHEY, CDR2 SVGAGI, per germline.

The sequence was obtained from an adult man with Graves' hyperthyroidism. Sequencing was carried out using peripheral blood or thyroid tissue (not recorded which). V gene TRBV6-5 combines with J gene TRBJ2-7; unclear D gene. The CDR3 coding sequence is TGTGCCAGCAGTTACTCGGGCAGGTTCTACGAGCAGTACTTC. It translates to CASSYSGRFYEQYF.